This T cell receptor (beta chain) was profiled in a study of blood T cell repertoires in COVID-19. Study context: Samples representing acute and convalescent COVID-19 were sourced from the United States, Italy and Spain. Sources were T cells, B-cell-depleted T cells, or PBMCs; the material itself was cDNA or gDNA.

Germline assignment: CDR1 SGHTA and CDR2 FQGNSA. V shed 5 bases and J 7 bases; nucleotides not matched to a gene: 9. The CDR3 covers 15 residues. In the source study's methods: Amplification with reference gene primers provided the estimates of nucleated cell counts. Using immunoSEQ multiplex PCR, the repertoire was profiled, and TCRdb retains in-frame clones only, with some absent. V, J and clone size reflect that table, while D and trimming were determined from the DNA. In the table there are about 200,000 clones, roughly 80% of which are singletons. V is TRBV7-2 and J is TRBJ1-4, with 8 positions matching TRBD1. The TCR sequence derives from a woman aged 80 or older with acute or convalescent COVID-19. Sequencing used peripheral blood. CDR3 DNA: TGTGCCAGCAGCACCCGACAGGGGAATCGTGAAAAACTGTTTTTT. Residues: CASSTRQGNREKLFF.